This is a list of T cell receptor beta chains from one sample in a study of blood T cell repertoires in COVID-19. The table came from immunoSEQ multiplex PCR; TCRdb's copy has only in-frame clones and leaves some out. The sample records around 200,000 clones, about 80% being singletons. The sample consisted of peripheral blood. These receptors came from a man in his fifties or sixties with active or convalescent COVID-19. CDR3s include the opening cysteine and the closing phenylalanine or tryptophan. A D gene is named only where the DNA matches it firmly. A row's size may be missing; if present it is once, few, many or a size class.

size: NA; D: NA; J: TRBJ1-4; V: TRBV24-1; length: 15; CDR3: CATYRGAATNEKLFF; DNA: TGTGCCACCTACCGGGGGGCAGCAACTAATGAAAAACTGTTTTTT
size: NA; D: NA; J: TRBJ1-3; V: TRBV3-1/TRBV3-2; length: 13; CDR3: CASSLDRGNTIYF; DNA: TGTGCCAGCAGCCTAGACAGGGGAAACACCATATATTTT
size: few; D: NA; J: TRBJ1-2; V: TRBV5-1; length: 15; CDR3: CASSLAEGGLYGYTF; DNA: TGCGCCAGCAGCTTGGCCGAGGGTGGCCTCTATGGCTACACCTTC
size: NA; D: TRBD1; J: TRBJ2-1; V: TRBV6-4; length: 13; CDR3: CASRQGPRNEQFF; DNA: TGTGCCAGCCGACAGGGCCCCCGAAATGAGCAGTTCTTC
size: NA; D: NA; J: TRBJ2-1; V: TRBV24-1; length: 12; CDR3: CATSDPYNEQFF; DNA: TGTGCCACCAGTGACCCGTACAATGAGCAGTTCTTC
size: NA; D: NA; J: TRBJ1-6; V: TRBV6-5; length: 14; CDR3: CASSYVTQGSPLHF; DNA: TGTGCCAGCAGTTACGTGACTCAGGGTTCACCCCTCCACTTT
size: NA; D: TRBD2; J: TRBJ2-1; V: TRBV5-1; length: 15; CDR3: CASSLVSGVLNEQFF; DNA: TGCGCCAGCAGCTTGGTTAGCGGGGTACTTAATGAGCAGTTCTTC
size: NA; D: TRBD1; J: TRBJ2-2; V: TRBV27; length: 14; CDR3: CASSSGGQAGELFF; DNA: TGTGCCAGCAGTTCCGGGGGACAGGCCGGGGAGCTGTTTTTT
size: NA; D: TRBD1; J: TRBJ2-7; V: TRBV19; length: 13; CDR3: CASSPGTGNEQYF; DNA: TGTGCCAGTAGCCCCGGGACAGGGAACGAGCAGTACTTC
size: NA; D: TRBD1; J: TRBJ1-2; V: TRBV4-3; length: 15; CDR3: CASSPAGQANYGYTF; DNA: TGCGCCAGCAGCCCAGCGGGACAGGCCAACTATGGCTACACCTTC
size: few; D: TRBD1; J: TRBJ2-7; V: TRBV6-5; length: 13; CDR3: CASRDRGLYEQYF; DNA: TGTGCCAGCAGGGACAGGGGGCTTTACGAGCAGTACTTC
size: NA; D: NA; J: TRBJ1-4; V: TRBV18; length: 14; CDR3: CASSPAGGNEKLFF; DNA: TGTGCCAGCTCACCAGCCGGGGGTAATGAAAAACTGTTTTTT
size: NA; D: NA; J: TRBJ2-4; V: TRBV12-5; length: 17; CDR3: CASGLVPIRIAKNIQYF; DNA: TGTGCTAGTGGTTTGGTACCCATCAGGATAGCCAAAAACATTCAGTACTTC
size: NA; D: TRBD1; J: TRBJ1-2; V: TRBV6-2/TRBV6-3; length: 14; CDR3: CASSQTGGDFGYTF; DNA: TGTGCCAGCAGCCAGACAGGGGGCGACTTTGGCTACACCTTC
size: NA; D: NA; J: TRBJ1-5; V: TRBV7-9; length: 14; CDR3: CASSTDSPDQPQHF; DNA: TGTGCCAGCAGCACTGACAGCCCGGATCAGCCCCAGCATTTT
size: NA; D: TRBD1; J: TRBJ1-2; V: TRBV3-1/TRBV3-2; length: 13; CDR3: CASSQTGNYGYTF; DNA: TGTGCCAGCAGCCAGACAGGGAACTATGGCTACACCTTC
size: NA; D: TRBD2; J: TRBJ2-7; V: TRBV6-2/TRBV6-3; length: 15; CDR3: CASSRPGGGLHEQYF; DNA: TGTGCCAGCAGCCGTCCCGGCGGGGGGCTCCACGAGCAGTACTTC
size: NA; D: TRBD2; J: TRBJ2-5; V: TRBV10-3; length: 14; CDR3: CATGLAGSQETQYF; DNA: TGTGCCACCGGACTAGCGGGGTCCCAAGAGACCCAGTACTTC
size: few; D: NA; J: TRBJ1-1; V: TRBV28; length: 13; CDR3: CATTGQVNTEAFF; DNA: TGTGCCACCACGGGACAAGTGAACACTGAAGCTTTCTTT
size: NA; D: NA; J: TRBJ1-5; V: TRBV10-2; length: 16; CDR3: CASSESGPGGTQPQHF; DNA: TGCGCCAGCAGTGAGTCTGGTCCGGGGGGTACTCAGCCCCAGCATTTT
size: NA; D: TRBD1; J: TRBJ1-3; V: TRBV3-1/TRBV3-2; length: 18; CDR3: CASSQSGTALHSGNTIYF; DNA: TGTGCCAGCAGCCAATCCGGGACAGCGCTTCACTCTGGAAACACCATATATTTT
size: few; D: NA; J: TRBJ2-2; V: TRBV13; length: 15; CDR3: CASSLFQGEAGELFF; DNA: TGTGCCAGCAGCTTGTTCCAGGGGGAGGCCGGGGAGCTGTTTTTT
size: NA; D: TRBD1; J: TRBJ2-7; V: TRBV19; length: 14; CDR3: CASSTGQGASEQYF; DNA: TGTGCCAGTAGTACGGGACAGGGGGCGAGCGAGCAGTACTTC
size: once; D: NA; J: TRBJ1-1; V: TRBV6-6; length: 14; CDR3: CASSAQGVNTEAFF; DNA: TGTGCCAGCAGTGCACAGGGTGTAAACACTGAAGCTTTCTTT
size: NA; D: NA; J: TRBJ1-1; V: TRBV4-3; length: 14; CDR3: CASSLSGRETEAFF; DNA: TGCGCCAGCAGCCTCTCAGGGAGGGAAACTGAAGCTTTCTTT
size: NA; D: NA; J: TRBJ1-5; V: TRBV6-1; length: 15; CDR3: CASSEGRASNQPQHF; DNA: TGTGCCAGCAGTGAGGGCAGGGCTAGCAATCAGCCCCAGCATTTT
size: NA; D: NA; J: TRBJ2-5; V: TRBV5-4; length: 15; CDR3: CASRTDSGVRETQYF; DNA: TGTGCCAGCAGAACCGATTCAGGGGTTCGGGAGACCCAGTACTTC
size: NA; D: TRBD1; J: TRBJ1-3; V: TRBV5-1; length: 13; CDR3: CASSLGQGYTIYF; DNA: TGCGCCAGCAGCTTGGGACAGGGTTACACCATATATTTT
size: NA; D: TRBD2; J: TRBJ2-2; V: TRBV28; length: 16; CDR3: CASSPPGGFGTGELFF; DNA: TGTGCCAGCAGTCCCCCGGGGGGGTTTGGAACCGGGGAGCTGTTTTTT
size: few; D: TRBD1; J: TRBJ1-5; V: TRBV5-1; length: 14; CDR3: CASTGTGDFQPQHF; DNA: TGCGCCAGCACTGGGACAGGGGATTTCCAGCCCCAGCATTTT
size: NA; D: NA; J: TRBJ1-1; V: TRBV5-1; length: 14; CDR3: CASSLTGVDTEAFF; DNA: TGCGCCAGCAGCTTGACGGGAGTAGACACTGAAGCTTTCTTT
size: NA; D: TRBD2; J: TRBJ2-2; V: TRBV13; length: 16; CDR3: CASSFTSGGAPGELFF; DNA: TGTGCCAGCAGCTTTACTAGCGGGGGGGCCCCCGGGGAGCTGTTTTTT
size: NA; D: NA; J: TRBJ1-6; V: TRBV21-1; length: 13; CDR3: CASSPGIRSPLHF; DNA: TGTGCCAGCAGCCCAGGAATCCGGTCACCCCTCCACTTT
size: NA; D: NA; J: TRBJ2-3; V: TRBV27; length: 14; CDR3: CASSFPGKSGTQYF; DNA: TGTGCCAGCAGTTTCCCAGGGAAAAGTGGTACGCAGTATTTT
size: NA; D: NA; J: TRBJ1-2; V: TRBV6-6; length: 14; CDR3: CASSGTEANYGYTF; DNA: TGTGCCAGCTCCGGGACTGAAGCTAACTATGGCTACACCTTC
size: NA; D: NA; J: TRBJ2-2; V: TRBV19; length: 16; CDR3: CASSIVPGTNTGELFF; DNA: TGTGCCAGTAGTATAGTCCCCGGGACGAACACCGGGGAGCTGTTTTTT
size: NA; D: TRBD2; J: TRBJ2-3; V: TRBV6-4; length: 14; CDR3: CATAGLAGADTQYF; DNA: TGTGCCACCGCGGGACTAGCGGGAGCAGATACGCAGTATTTT
size: NA; D: TRBD1; J: TRBJ2-2; V: TRBV6-5; length: 15; CDR3: CASSLTGGRTGELFF; DNA: TGTGCCAGCAGCCTGACAGGGGGTCGAACCGGGGAGCTGTTTTTT
size: few; D: NA; J: TRBJ1-5; V: TRBV4-1; length: 15; CDR3: CASSQGQYSNQPQHF; DNA: TGCGCCAGCAGCCAAGGACAGTATAGCAATCAGCCCCAGCATTTT
size: few; D: NA; J: TRBJ1-5; V: TRBV5-5; length: 14; CDR3: CASSSAGGNQPQHF; DNA: TGTGCCAGCAGCTCCGCAGGGGGCAATCAGCCCCAGCATTTT
size: NA; D: NA; J: TRBJ2-1; V: TRBV6-5; length: 13; CDR3: CASSYSSDTEQFF; DNA: TGTGCCAGCAGTTACTCCTCCGACACAGAGCAGTTCTTC
size: NA; D: NA; J: TRBJ1-5; V: TRBV12-3/TRBV12-4; length: 13; CDR3: CASLGGSNQPQHF; DNA: TGTGCCAGCCTTGGGGGGAGCAATCAGCCCCAGCATTTT
size: NA; D: TRBD1; J: TRBJ1-5; V: TRBV9; length: 15; CDR3: CASSVGQGGDQPQHF; DNA: TGTGCCAGCAGCGTCGGACAGGGTGGGGATCAGCCCCAGCATTTT
size: NA; D: NA; J: TRBJ1-5; V: TRBV19; length: 15; CDR3: CASSMGRLYGQPQHF; DNA: TGTGCCAGTAGTATGGGCCGGCTGTATGGTCAGCCCCAGCATTTT
size: NA; D: TRBD1; J: TRBJ2-7; V: TRBV10-3; length: 13; CDR3: CAISEDRAYEQYF; DNA: TGTGCCATCAGTGAGGACAGGGCCTACGAGCAGTACTTC
size: NA; D: NA; J: TRBJ2-3; V: TRBV9; length: 16; CDR3: CASSPRGAAREDTQYF; DNA: TGTGCCAGCAGCCCCCGTGGGGCCGCCAGAGAAGATACGCAGTATTTT
size: NA; D: NA; J: TRBJ2-7; V: TRBV7-7; length: 15; CDR3: CASSLRSGGTYEQYF; DNA: TGTGCCAGCAGCTTAAGGAGCGGCGGGACCTACGAGCAGTACTTC
size: many; D: NA; J: TRBJ2-7; V: TRBV30; length: 12; CDR3: CAWQGDSYEQYF; DNA: TGTGCCTGGCAAGGGGACTCCTACGAGCAGTACTTC
size: NA; D: TRBD1; J: TRBJ2-1; V: TRBV27; length: 15; CDR3: CASSLKGQLLHEQFF; DNA: TGTGCCAGCAGTTTAAAGGGACAGCTCCTTCATGAGCAGTTCTTC
size: NA; D: NA; J: TRBJ2-7; V: TRBV14; length: 18; CDR3: CASSQGFRIVDSSYEQYF; DNA: TGTGCCAGCAGCCAAGGTTTCAGGATCGTTGATTCGAGCTACGAGCAGTACTTC
size: NA; D: NA; J: TRBJ1-1; V: TRBV3-1/TRBV3-2; length: 13; CDR3: CASSLQMNTEAFF; DNA: TGTGCCAGCAGCCTCCAGATGAACACTGAAGCTTTCTTT